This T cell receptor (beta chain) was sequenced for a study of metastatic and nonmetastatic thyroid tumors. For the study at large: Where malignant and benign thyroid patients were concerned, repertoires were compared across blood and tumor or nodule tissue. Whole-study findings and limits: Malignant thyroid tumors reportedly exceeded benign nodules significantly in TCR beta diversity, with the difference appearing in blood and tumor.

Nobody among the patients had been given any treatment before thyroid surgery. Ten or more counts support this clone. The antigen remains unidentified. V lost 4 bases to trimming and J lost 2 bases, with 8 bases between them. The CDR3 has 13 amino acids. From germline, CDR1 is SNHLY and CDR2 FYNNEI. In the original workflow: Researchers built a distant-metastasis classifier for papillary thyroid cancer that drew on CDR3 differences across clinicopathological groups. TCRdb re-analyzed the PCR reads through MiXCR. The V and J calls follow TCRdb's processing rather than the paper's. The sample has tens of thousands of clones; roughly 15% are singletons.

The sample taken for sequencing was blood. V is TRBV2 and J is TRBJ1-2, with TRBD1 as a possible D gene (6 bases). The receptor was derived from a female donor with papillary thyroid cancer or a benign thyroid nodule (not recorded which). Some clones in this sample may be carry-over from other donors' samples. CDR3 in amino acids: CASSVGGNYGYTF. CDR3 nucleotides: TGTGCCAGCAGTGTAGGGGGAAACTATGGCTACACCTTC.